Each of the 6 T cell receptor beta chains below was sequenced from the same sample in a study of shared clonotypes between healthy human individuals. Produced via immunoSEQ multiplex PCR; TCRdb's table is partial and in-frame only. This table has roughly 2,300,000 clones, 80% to 95% appearing once. The sample taken for sequencing was naive CD4+ T cells from PBMCs. Subset denoted: CD45RA+ positively selected. Receptors originate from a man younger than 30 in good health. Some clones in this sample may be carry-over from other donors' samples.

The count of this clone is one. The chain joins TRBV6-6 to TRBJ1-5; weak D call: TRBD1 (5 bases). Trimming removed 7 bases from V and 1 base from J, with 11 bases in between. The CDR3 length is 14 residues. CDR1 and CDR2 from the germline V gene are MNHNY and SVGAGI (reference sequence). CDR3 in DNA: TGTGCCAGCATCCTTGGGGGAAGCAATCAGCCCCAGCATTTT. Encoded protein: CASILGGSNQPQHF.

The chain couples TRBV7-8 to TRBJ1-2; D is perhaps TRBD1 (6 bases). CDR1 and CDR2 from the germline V gene are SGHVS and FQNEAQ. The CDR3 contains 16 residues. V was shortened by 1 base and J by 4 bases, with 16 bases between the two germline ends. CDR3 in amino acids: CASSLVGRGSGYGYTF. The CDR3 coding sequence is TGTGCCAGCAGCTTAGTAGGCAGGGGAAGCGGCTATGGCTACACCTTC.

This chain links TRBV2 with TRBJ2-4; 10 nucleotides align to TRBD1. V shed 6 bases and J 9 bases; nucleotides not matched to a gene: 11. In germline, CDR1 is SNHLY, CDR2 FYNNEI. The CDR3 totals 15 residues. The CDR3 DNA is TGTGCCAGCAGCGCCGGCGGGACAGGGGAGGGCATTCAGTACTTC. Its protein is CASSAGGTGEGIQYF.

V gene TRBV30 combines with J gene TRBJ2-3; no reliable D call. The germline gives CDR1 GTSNPN, CDR2 SVGIG (reference sequence). The CDR3 consists of 14 residues. V lost 2 bases to trimming and J lost 0 bases, with 9 bases between them. The CDR3 region is CAWSLAFSTDTQYF. The CDR3 bases are TGTGCCTGGAGTTTGGCCTTTAGCACAGATACGCAGTATTTT.

The chain combines TRBV28 with TRBJ2-3; D is unclear. V was pared by 8 bases and J by 2 bases, with 17 bases between. Germline V gene data show CDR1 as MDHEN and CDR2 as SYDVKM. The CDR3 runs 15 residues. DNA for the CDR3: TGTGCCAGCTTGGATTCGATGATACCCACAGATACGCAGTATTTT. It yields the protein CASLDSMIPTDTQYF.

This clone showed up just a few times. In the same sample, other DNA sequences code for this CDR3. J is TRBJ1-2 and V is TRBV6-1, with D unresolved. The CDR3 covers 13 residues. Germline V CDR1 and CDR2: MNHNS, SASEGT. Trimming removed 1 base at V and 4 bases at J, with 7 bases between. The CDR3 reads CASSEGVLYGYTF. The DNA of the CDR3 is TGTGCCAGCAGTGAAGGGGTCCTCTATGGCTACACCTTC.